One sample yielded the 30 T cell receptor beta chains listed below, sequenced in a study of blood T cell repertoires in COVID-19. This table comes from immunoSEQ multiplex PCR, and its TCRdb copy is limited to in-frame clones, with some not included. This table has 100,000 to 150,000 clones, over 60% appearing once. The specimen was peripheral blood. These receptors came from a woman in her 70s with acute or convalescent COVID-19.

There are many counts of this clone. This chain connects TRBV23-1 to TRBJ2-5; the D gene is possibly TRBD2 (5 bases). TRBV23-1 is sorted into the ORF group, with uncertain function. The germline V and J ends were trimmed by 7 bases and 7 bases, with 10 bases remaining between them. The CDR3 loop spans 11 amino acids. The CDR3 reads CASTSGGTQYF. As DNA, the CDR3 is TGCGCCAGCACTAGTGGAGGGACCCAGTACTTC.

The chain combines TRBV15 with TRBJ2-7, with D tentatively TRBD1 (5 bases). Trimming removed 4 bases at V and 2 bases at J, with 9 bases between. The germline CDR1 and CDR2 sequences are LNHNV and YYDKDF (reference sequence). The CDR3 runs to 13 residues. The CDR3 here is CATSNDRTYEQYF. In DNA form, the CDR3 reads TGTGCCACCAGCAACGACAGAACCTACGAGCAGTACTTC.

This clone was observed a single time. The chain couples TRBV27 to TRBJ1-5, with D uncertain. CDR1 and CDR2 (germline): MNHEY, SMNVEV (reference sequence). This CDR3 is built from 13 residues. The V end was cut by 5 bases, the J end by 5 bases, with 10 bases between. CDR3 sequence: CASSRYGDQPQHF. DNA of the CDR3: TGTGCCAGCAGTCGTTACGGGGATCAGCCCCAGCATTTT.

V and J are TRBV19 and TRBJ1-3; D is undetermined. Trimming took 3 bases from V and 0 from J, leaving 15 bases between them. The germline CDR1 and CDR2 sequences are LNHDA and SQIVND (reference sequence). This CDR3 is built from 17 residues. CDR3 nucleotides: TGTGCCAGTAGTATTCTGCTAGGCAGCTACTCTGGAAACACCATATATTTT. Translating gives CASSILLGSYSGNTIYF.

V gene TRBV29-1 combines with J gene TRBJ2-7; 14 nucleotides line up with TRBD2. Per the germline V gene, CDR1 is SQVTM and CDR2 is ANQGSEA. The CDR3 has 14 amino acids. J was trimmed by 5 bases and V by 4 bases; bases with no gene match: 4. For the CDR3, the DNA is TGCAGCGTTGGAGGACTAGCGGGAGGTCACGAGCAGTACTTC. Protein sequence: CSVGGLAGGHEQYF.

This rearrangement joins TRBV7-3 to TRBJ1-1; no clear D. V dropped 2 bases and J dropped 0 bases, with 4 bases sitting between them. CDR3 length equals 13 residues. Germline lookup yields CDR1 SGHTA and CDR2 FQGTGA. CDR3 sequence: CASSLDLNTEAFF. As DNA, the CDR3 is TGTGCCAGCAGCTTAGACTTGAACACTGAAGCTTTCTTT.

This rearrangement joins TRBV20-1 to TRBJ2-7; D remains ambiguous. This CDR3 is built from 13 residues. Per the germline V gene, CDR1 is DFQATT and CDR2 is SNEGSKA (reference sequence). V was pared by 3 bases and J by 1 base, with 10 bases between. The CDR3 protein is CSASLVASYEQYF. The CDR3 DNA is TGCAGTGCTAGTCTAGTAGCATCCTACGAGCAGTACTTC.

The rearrangement links TRBV7-2 to TRBJ1-5, with 7 bases identical to TRBD1. Trimming removed 5 bases from V and 6 bases from J; junction bases left unmatched: 10. CDR3 length: 15 amino acids. The V gene's germline CDR1 is SGHTA and CDR2 FQGNSA. The CDR3 nucleotides read TGTGCCAGCAGCCCTGATGGACAGGTTTTTCAGCCCCAGCATTTT. Translating it yields CASSPDGQVFQPQHF.

V and J are TRBV5-1 and TRBJ2-5, with D perhaps TRBD2 (5 bases). Germline V gene lookup returns CDR1 SGHRS and CDR2 YFSETQ. The germline V and J ends were trimmed by 4 bases and 1 base, with 14 bases remaining between them. The CDR3 loop spans 15 amino acids. CDR3 coding DNA: TGCGCCAGCAGCCCCATCCGGGATTTCCAAGAGACCCAGTACTTC. Amino acids: CASSPIRDFQETQYF. The full variable domain, in which reference TRBV5-1 and TRBJ2-5 provide the parts outside the CDR3, is KAGVTQTPRYLIKTRGQQVTLSCSPISGHRSVSWYQQTPGQGLQFLFEYFSETQRNKGNFPGRFSGRQFSNSRSEMNVSTLELGDSALYLCASSPIRDFQETQYFGPGTRLLVL.

This clone showed up just a few times. The chain is built from TRBV19 and TRBJ2-3; the D gene is possibly TRBD1 (5 bases). Between the trimmed V and J ends, which lost 6 bases and 0 bases, there was a span of 10 bases. This CDR3 contains 14 residues. Germline loops: CDR1 LNHDA, CDR2 SQIVND (reference sequence). For the CDR3, the DNA is TGTGCCAGTAGCGACAGTTCTAGCACAGATACGCAGTATTTT. Residues: CASSDSSSTDTQYF.

The V call is TRBV6-5, the J call TRBJ2-2; a weak D match, TRBD2 (7 bases). The ends were cut back, 9 bases at V and 0 bases at J, with 14 bases in the middle. Germline-derived CDR1 and CDR2 are MNHEY and SVGAGI. This CDR3 contains 15 residues. This CDR3 reads CASSLGGANTGELFF. Here the CDR3 DNA reads TGTGCCAGTTCACTAGGGGGGGCGAACACCGGGGAGCTGTTTTTT.

In its sample, this clone was seen once. The chain employs TRBV5-1 and TRBJ1-1; a weak D match, TRBD1 (6 bases). V dropped 4 bases and J dropped 0 bases, with 16 bases sitting between them. CDR1 SGHRS and CDR2 YFSETQ come from the germline V gene. The CDR3 length is 16 residues. CDR3 region: CASSGGPPGMNTEAFF. The DNA for the CDR3 is TGCGCCAGCAGCGGGGGCCCCCCCGGGATGAACACTGAAGCTTTCTTT.

The V and J genes are TRBV4-1 and TRBJ1-1; D might be TRBD1 (5 bases). The CDR3 is 17 residues long. CDR1 and CDR2 (germline): MGHRA, YSYEKL. Trimming left V 1 base short and J 5 bases short, with 20 bases between. DNA for the CDR3: TGCGCCAGCAGCCAAGGCGTGGGGCAGGGAGGAACTACTGAAGCTTTCTTT. Translated, it gives CASSQGVGQGGTTEAFF.

The V gene is TRBV7-9, the J gene TRBJ2-1; 10 bases match TRBD2. The CDR3 spans 14 residues. The V and J ends lost 4 bases and 7 bases, in that order; junction bases with no gene match: 4. CDR1 SEHNR and CDR2 FQNEAQ come from the germline V gene (reference sequence). The CDR3 reads CASSSGLAANEQFF. DNA for the CDR3: TGTGCCAGCAGCTCAGGACTAGCGGCAAATGAGCAGTTCTTC.

The sample holds a few counts of this clone. The chain combines TRBV11-2 with TRBJ1-4, with D hard to call. The CDR3 sequence is 16 residues long. CDR1 SGHAT and CDR2 FQNNGV come from the germline V gene. Trimming removed 5 bases from V and 8 bases from J, with 21 bases in between. The CDR3 sequence: CASSPALNGREEKLFF. CDR3 nucleotides: TGTGCCAGCAGCCCCGCGTTAAACGGACGGGAGGAAAAACTGTTTTTT.

This sequence joins TRBV25-1 and TRBJ1-2, with TRBD1 identical over 9 bases. The trim removed 8 bases at V and 2 bases at J, leaving 3 bases unmatched. This CDR3 region has 13 residues. CDR1 is MGHDK, CDR2 SYGVNS, per germline. In DNA form, the CDR3 reads TGTGCCAGCCACAGGGGGCAGAACTATGGCTACACCTTC. It translates to CASHRGQNYGYTF.

The rearrangement uses TRBV7-2 and TRBJ1-1; D uncertain. The germline V and J ends were trimmed by 1 base and 3 bases, with 12 bases remaining between them. The CDR3 consists of 15 residues. CDR1 is SGHTA and CDR2 is FQGNSA in the germline V gene. The DNA for the CDR3 is TGTGCCAGCAGCTTAGGCCTGGGCGGGCACACTGAAGCTTTCTTT. Translated: CASSLGLGGHTEAFF.

J is TRBJ1-4 and V is TRBV18, with 9 bases lining up with TRBD1. The CDR3 is made up of 15 amino acids. Unmatched junction bases numbered 4, after V lost 3 bases and J lost 5 bases. Germline lookup yields CDR1 KGHSH and CDR2 LQKENI. DNA for the CDR3: TGTGCCAGCTCACCGGGACAGGGACTAAATGAAAAACTGTTTTTT. This sequence encodes CASSPGQGLNEKLFF.

The chain has TRBV11-3 and TRBJ2-1, with D possibly matching TRBD1 (5 bases). The germline CDR1 and CDR2 sequences are SGHNT and YENEEA. There are 15 residues in the CDR3. V shed 1 base and J shed 1 base, with 8 bases lying between them. In DNA, the CDR3 is TGTGCCAGCAGCTTAGGTGGGGCATCCTACAATGAGCAGTTCTTC. Its protein product is CASSLGGASYNEQFF.

The V and J genes are TRBV6-5 and TRBJ1-3; D gene unclear. V was shortened by 5 bases and J by 3 bases, with 11 bases between the two germline ends. Germline V gives CDR1 MNHEY, CDR2 SVGAGI. CDR3 length equals 14 residues. CDR3 region: CASSPGGGGNTIYF. CDR3 DNA sequence: TGTGCCAGCAGTCCCGGAGGCGGTGGAAACACCATATATTTT.

CDR3 residues: CASSQDRDRAYEQYF. The CDR3 bases are TGCGCCAGCAGCCAAGATAGGGACAGAGCCTACGAGCAGTACTTC. The chain has TRBV4-1 and TRBJ2-7; TRBD1 agrees at 7 bases. V was clipped by 0 bases and J by 2 bases; unmatched bases: 4. This CDR3 contains 15 residues. Germline CDR1 and CDR2: MGHRA and YSYEKL.

The sample holds one count of this clone. The chain couples TRBV6-5 to TRBJ2-7, with 9 bases identical to TRBD1. With V trimmed by 6 bases and J by 7 bases, 10 bases remained unmatched. The germline V gene encodes CDR1 MNHEY and CDR2 SVGAGI. This CDR3 is 14 amino acids long. The chain's CDR3 is CASRRDRVVEEQYF. CDR3 bases: TGTGCCAGCAGGCGGGACAGGGTCGTGGAAGAGCAGTACTTC.

This clone turned up a few times. The V call is TRBV28, the J call TRBJ1-1; perhaps TRBD1 as D (6 bases). Germline values: CDR1 MDHEN, CDR2 SYDVKM. The CDR3 totals 14 residues. V shed 5 bases and J shed 1 base, with 11 bases lying between them. CDR3 DNA: TGTGCCAGCAGTCAATCGACAGGGAACACTGAAGCTTTCTTT. As protein: CASSQSTGNTEAFF.

The gene calls are TRBV18 and TRBJ2-7; 10 nucleotides agree with TRBD1. The CDR3 runs to 19 residues. V shed 3 bases, J shed 7 bases, and the junction held 21 bases outside the gene matches. The V gene's germline CDR1 is KGHSH and CDR2 LQKENI. The chain's CDR3 is CASSPNPGQGNGRADEQYF. In nucleotides, the CDR3 is TGTGCCAGCTCACCGAATCCGGGACAGGGGAACGGGAGGGCTGATGAGCAGTACTTC.

The chain links TRBV5-4 to TRBJ2-3; maybe TRBD2 (7 bases). The CDR3 has 16 amino acids. The V and J ends lost 6 bases and 3 bases respectively, with 20 bases between them. Germline V gene sequence: CDR1 SGHNT, CDR2 YYREEE (reference sequence). The CDR3 region is CASTNLGGLRTDTQYF. Written as DNA, the CDR3 is TGTGCCAGCACCAACCTCGGGGGGCTGAGGACAGATACGCAGTATTTT.

The gene calls are TRBV19 and TRBJ2-2; possibly TRBD2 for D (5 bases). Trimming removed 10 bases from V and 1 base from J, with 16 bases in between. The CDR3 contains 15 residues. Germline CDR1 and CDR2: LNHDA and SQIVND (reference sequence). The CDR3 DNA reads TGTGCCACCGGGAACTATGGGTTGAACACCGGGGAGCTGTTTTTT. It codes for CATGNYGLNTGELFF.

In its sample, this clone was seen a few times. The gene calls are TRBV5-1 and TRBJ1-4; 8 bases line up with TRBD1. From germline, CDR1 is SGHRS and CDR2 YFSETQ. This CDR3 is 14 amino acids long. V shed 4 bases, J shed 3 bases, and the junction held 2 bases outside the gene matches. The CDR3 region is CASSVQGANEKLFF. The CDR3 nucleotides read TGCGCCAGCAGCGTACAGGGGGCTAATGAAAAACTGTTTTTT.

This clone was counted between two and nine times. This chain uses TRBV5-1 with TRBJ2-1; 14 nucleotides match TRBD2. This CDR3 is built from 16 residues. Unmatched junction bases numbered 5, after V lost 0 bases and J lost 9 bases. CDR1 SGHRS and CDR2 YFSETQ come from the germline V gene. CDR3 nucleotides: TGCGCCAGCAGCTTGGCGGGACTAGCGGGAGTAGGTGAGCAGTTCTTC. Amino acids: CASSLAGLAGVGEQFF.

The chain uses TRBV12-5 and TRBJ2-7; possible D gene TRBD1, 5 bases. CDR1 LGHNT and CDR2 FRNRAP come from the germline V gene. This CDR3 region has 13 residues. V shed 5 bases and J shed 6 bases, with 14 bases lying between them. CDR3 in DNA: TGTGCTAGTGGTCCCAGGGTGACGGGCGAGCAGTACTTC. Translation: CASGPRVTGEQYF.

This chain connects TRBV30 to TRBJ1-1; 8 nucleotides align to TRBD1. The germline gives CDR1 GTSNPN, CDR2 SVGIG (reference sequence). V was clipped by 6 bases and J by 4 bases; unmatched bases: 4. This CDR3 comprises 12 residues. The CDR3: CACLTGGTEAFF. CDR3 in DNA: TGTGCCTGCCTCACAGGGGGCACTGAAGCTTTCTTT.